This T cell receptor (beta chain) was captured by sequencing in a study of molecular identifiers for immune sequencing clone quantification. Every naive CD8 library was made from between about 17,000 and 1,000,000 sorted cells with 10%, 30% or 50% RNA. From the PCR reads, TCRdb called clonotypes with MiXCR, one entry per CDR3 protein. The sample lists around 460,000 distinct CDR3 sequences, roughly 24% seen once, with around 0.79% in the top ten. Ten or more counts support this clonotype. This CDR3 has 15 residues. In germline, CDR1 is LNHNV, CDR2 YYDKDF (reference sequence). V lost 1 base and J 0 bases, leaving 7 bases between the germline ends.

V gene TRBV15 combines with J gene TRBJ1-5; D gene uncertain. Sequencing used naive CD8+ T cells from blood, with Jurkat cell RNA spiked in. The subset was: FACS-sorted CD8+CD4-CCR7+CD45RA+ naive T cells. The TCR comes from a human donor in good health. Some libraries in this study had Jurkat cell RNA spiked in. CDR3 amino acids: CATSRGRNSNQPQHF. CDR3 bases: TGTGCCACCAGCAGAGGACGAAATAGCAATCAGCCCCAGCATTTT.